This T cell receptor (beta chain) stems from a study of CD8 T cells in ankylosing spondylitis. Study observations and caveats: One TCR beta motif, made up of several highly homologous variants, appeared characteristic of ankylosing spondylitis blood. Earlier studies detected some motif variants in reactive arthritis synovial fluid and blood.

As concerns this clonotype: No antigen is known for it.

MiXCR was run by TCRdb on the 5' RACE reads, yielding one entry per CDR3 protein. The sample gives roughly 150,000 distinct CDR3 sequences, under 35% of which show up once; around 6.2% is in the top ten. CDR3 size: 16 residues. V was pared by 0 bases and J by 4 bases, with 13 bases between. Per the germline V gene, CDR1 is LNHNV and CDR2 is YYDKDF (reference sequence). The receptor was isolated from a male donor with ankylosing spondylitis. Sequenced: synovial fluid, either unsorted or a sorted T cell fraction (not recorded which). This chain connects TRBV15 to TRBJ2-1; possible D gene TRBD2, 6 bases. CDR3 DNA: TGTGCCACCAGCAGAGACACAAAGGGACTGTACAATGAGCAGTTCTTC. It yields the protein CATSRDTKGLYNEQFF.